This TCR beta chain was recorded in a study of cytomegalovirus exposure and HLA in healthy donors. The study's findings and limits: Most subjects had HLA-A and HLA-B alleles reportedly predicted accurately by TCR beta sequences.

To note about this clone: Antigen: not known.

PCR employed 60 Vbeta and 13 Jbeta primers. The data were produced by immunoSEQ multiplex PCR, yet TCRdb's version contains in-frame clones alone and is incomplete. The sample has more than 95,000 clones, more than 60% seen once; the top ten hold around 13%. CDR3 length: 17 residues. Trimming took off 1 base at V and 6 bases at J, with 18 bases between the two ends. CDR1 and CDR2 from the germline V gene are SGHTA and FQGNSA. The material sequenced was PBMCs. This receptor was identified in a woman in her fifties or sixties in good health and CMV-seropositive. The gene calls are TRBV7-2 and TRBJ2-2; TRBD1 is a possible D gene (6 bases). This CDR3 reads CASSLGLLGGWAGELFF. DNA of the CDR3: TGTGCCAGCAGCTTAGGATTGCTAGGGGGTTGGGCCGGGGAGCTGTTTTTT.